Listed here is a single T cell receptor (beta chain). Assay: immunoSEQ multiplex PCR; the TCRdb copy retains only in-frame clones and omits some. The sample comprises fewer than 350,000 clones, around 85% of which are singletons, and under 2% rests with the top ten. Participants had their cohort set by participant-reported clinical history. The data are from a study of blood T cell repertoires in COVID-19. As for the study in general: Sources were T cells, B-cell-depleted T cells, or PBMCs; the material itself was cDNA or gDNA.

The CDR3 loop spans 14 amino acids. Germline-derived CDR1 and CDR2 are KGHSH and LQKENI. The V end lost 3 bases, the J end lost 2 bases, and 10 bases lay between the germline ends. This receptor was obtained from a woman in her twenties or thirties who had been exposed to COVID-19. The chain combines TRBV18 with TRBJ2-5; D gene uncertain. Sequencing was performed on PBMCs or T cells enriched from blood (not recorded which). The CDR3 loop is CASSPPDTQETQYF. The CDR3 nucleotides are TGTGCCAGCTCACCGCCCGATACACAAGAGACCCAGTACTTC.